This entry describes one TCR beta chain. Its matching antigen is unknown. These data are taken from a study of cytomegalovirus exposure and HLA in healthy donors. Across the study: The platform used for the approximately 130 validation repertoires matched that of the 600 to 800 first-cohort repertoires, a later analysis reported. The study's findings and limits: The study put some 160 TCR beta chains on its list as cytomegalovirus-associated. A classifier reportedly called cytomegalovirus status with high sensitivity and specificity.

The method was immunoSEQ multiplex PCR; TCRdb's version includes in-frame clones alone and lacks a portion of them. The sample comprises over 130,000 clones, about 87% of which are singletons, and roughly 9% rests with the top ten. Per germline, CDR1 MDHEN and CDR2 SYDVKM. This CDR3 region has 16 residues. V shed 3 bases, J shed 2 bases, and the junction held 9 bases outside the gene matches. The sample was PBMCs. The clonotype was recovered from a man younger than 30 in good health and CMV-seropositive. This chain links TRBV28 with TRBJ2-7, with 8 bases that match TRBD1. CDR3 bases: TGTGCCAGCAGTTTCGGCGGACAGGGTCGGACCTACGAGCAGTACTTC. This codes for CASSFGGQGRTYEQYF.